A single sample gave rise to the 6 T cell receptor beta chains below, sequenced in a study of beta chain features in type 1 diabetes. The investigators reverse transcribed all of the isolated RNA, so they sequenced expressed TCRB transcripts. Sequencing was performed with immunoSEQ multiplex PCR; in TCRdb, only in-frame clones are kept and a portion is missing. The repertoire consists of over 350,000 clones, with approximately 16% occurring once and the leading ten covering 0.019%. The sample was naive CD4+ T cells from blood. Source of these receptors: a woman between 18 and 29 years old in good health.

Only a few counts were recorded for this clone. The gene calls are TRBV6-5 and TRBJ1-1; D ambiguous. V was pared by 2 bases and J by 2 bases, with 9 bases between. CDR1 MNHEY and CDR2 SVGAGI come from the germline V gene. The CDR3 loop spans 14 amino acids. The CDR3 is CASSYLGSNTEAFF. CDR3 nucleotide sequence: TGTGCCAGCAGTTACCTCGGGTCTAACACTGAAGCTTTCTTT.

This clone was detected only a few times. The V call is TRBV18, the J call TRBJ1-4; 7 nucleotides agree with TRBD1. Germline CDR1 is KGHSH and CDR2 is LQKENI. The ends lost 6 bases at V and 5 bases at J; junction bases unmatched: 3. CDR3 length equals 13 residues. Here the CDR3 reads CASSLGQNEKLFF. CDR3 DNA: TGTGCCAGCTCTTTGGGACAGAATGAAAAACTGTTTTTT.

V and J are TRBV28 and TRBJ2-2; D possibly corresponds to TRBD2 (5 bases). This CDR3 is built from 12 residues. The V and J ends lost 6 bases and 10 bases respectively, with 12 bases between them. Germline V gives CDR1 MDHEN, CDR2 SYDVKM. CDR3 residues: CASSLRGVELFF. The CDR3 coding sequence is TGTGCCAGCAGCCTTCGGGGAGTGGAGCTGTTTTTT.

The J gene is TRBJ2-2, the V gene TRBV5-8; tentatively, D is TRBD1 (6 bases). Trimming removed 4 bases from V and 3 bases from J, with 13 bases in between. Germline values: CDR1 SGHTS, CDR2 YDEGEE. The CDR3 sequence is 15 residues long. The CDR3 DNA reads as TGTGCCAGCAGCGCCACAGGGCTGTACACCGGGGAGCTGTTTTTT. It codes for CASSATGLYTGELFF.

The chain is built from TRBV10-3 and TRBJ2-3; D may be TRBD1 (6 bases). This CDR3 is built from 14 residues. The germline V gene encodes CDR1 ENHRY and CDR2 SYGVKD. The V end lost 10 bases, the J end lost 0 bases, and 14 bases lay between the germline ends. The CDR3 DNA reads TGTGCCAGTCAGGGGTTCCGGAGCACAGATACGCAGTATTTT. It yields the protein CASQGFRSTDTQYF.

This clone was counted a few times. This chain uses TRBV28 with TRBJ2-7, with D perhaps matching TRBD2 (6 bases). Looked up from germline, CDR1 is MDHEN and CDR2 is SYDVKM. The CDR3 runs 15 residues. V dropped 5 bases and J dropped 6 bases, with 20 bases sitting between them. In DNA form, the CDR3 reads TGTGCCAGCAGTCCCGGTCCCGGGAGAAGGGGCGAGCAGTACTTC. Translation gives CASSPGPGRRGEQYF.